The T cell receptor beta chain under discussion was sequenced for a study of response to subunit inactivated influenza vaccine. Whole-study results and caveats: Authors suggested seasonal influenza vaccinations each recruit few new T cells.

TCRdb independently ran MiXCR on the RT-PCR reads; one entry per CDR3 protein. The sample records about 780,000 distinct CDR3 sequences, around 20% being singletons. This clonotype has ten or more counts. Its antigen is unidentified. The CDR3 is 15 amino acids. Germline V gene data show CDR1 as DFQATT and CDR2 as SNEGSKA (reference sequence). Losses at the gene ends were 3 bases for V and 0 bases for J; bases not matched to a gene: 3. The receptor comes from a man aged 50-59 years who received an inactivated influenza vaccine. The J gene is TRBJ2-4, the V gene TRBV20-1; 9 bases are a match to TRBD1. The material sequenced was PBMCs from blood, taken around 5 days after vaccination. CDR3 sequence: CSARTGGIAKNIQYF. The CDR3 region has the DNA TGCAGTGCTAGGACAGGGGGGATAGCCAAAAACATTCAGTACTTC.